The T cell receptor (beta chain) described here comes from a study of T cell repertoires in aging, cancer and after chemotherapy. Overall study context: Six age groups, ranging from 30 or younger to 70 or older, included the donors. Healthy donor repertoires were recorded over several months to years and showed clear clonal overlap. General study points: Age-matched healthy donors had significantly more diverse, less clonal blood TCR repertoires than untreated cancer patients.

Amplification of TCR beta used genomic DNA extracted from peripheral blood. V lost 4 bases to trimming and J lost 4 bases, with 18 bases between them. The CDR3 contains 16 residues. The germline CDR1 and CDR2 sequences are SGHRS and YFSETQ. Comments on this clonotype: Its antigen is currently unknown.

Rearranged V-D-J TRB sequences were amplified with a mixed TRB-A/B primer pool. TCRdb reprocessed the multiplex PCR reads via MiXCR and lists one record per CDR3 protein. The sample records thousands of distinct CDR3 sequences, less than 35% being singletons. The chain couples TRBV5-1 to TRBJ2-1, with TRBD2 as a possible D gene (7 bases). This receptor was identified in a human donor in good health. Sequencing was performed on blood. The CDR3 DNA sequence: TGCGCCAGCAGCGGGGGGGTTGGGGGCCCATACAATGAGCAGTTCTTC. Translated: CASSGGVGGPYNEQFF. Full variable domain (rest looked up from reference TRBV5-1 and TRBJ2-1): KAGVTQTPRYLIKTRGQQVTLSCSPISGHRSVSWYQQTPGQGLQFLFEYFSETQRNKGNFPGRFSGRQFSNSRSEMNVSTLELGDSALYLCASSGGVGGPYNEQFFGPGTRLTVL.